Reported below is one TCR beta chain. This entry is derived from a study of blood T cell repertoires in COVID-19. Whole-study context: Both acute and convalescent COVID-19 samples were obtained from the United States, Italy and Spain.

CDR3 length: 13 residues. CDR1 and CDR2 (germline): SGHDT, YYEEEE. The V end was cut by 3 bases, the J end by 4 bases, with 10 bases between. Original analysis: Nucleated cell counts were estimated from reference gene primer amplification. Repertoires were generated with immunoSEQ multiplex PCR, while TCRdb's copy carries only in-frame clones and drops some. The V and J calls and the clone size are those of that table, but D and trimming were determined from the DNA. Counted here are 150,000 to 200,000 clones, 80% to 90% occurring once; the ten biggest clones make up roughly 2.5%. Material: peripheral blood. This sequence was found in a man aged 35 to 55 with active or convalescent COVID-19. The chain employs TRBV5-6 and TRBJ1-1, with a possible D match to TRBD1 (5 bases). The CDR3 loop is CASSSGRGTEAFF. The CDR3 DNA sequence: TGTGCCAGCAGCTCAGGGCGGGGCACTGAAGCTTTCTTT.